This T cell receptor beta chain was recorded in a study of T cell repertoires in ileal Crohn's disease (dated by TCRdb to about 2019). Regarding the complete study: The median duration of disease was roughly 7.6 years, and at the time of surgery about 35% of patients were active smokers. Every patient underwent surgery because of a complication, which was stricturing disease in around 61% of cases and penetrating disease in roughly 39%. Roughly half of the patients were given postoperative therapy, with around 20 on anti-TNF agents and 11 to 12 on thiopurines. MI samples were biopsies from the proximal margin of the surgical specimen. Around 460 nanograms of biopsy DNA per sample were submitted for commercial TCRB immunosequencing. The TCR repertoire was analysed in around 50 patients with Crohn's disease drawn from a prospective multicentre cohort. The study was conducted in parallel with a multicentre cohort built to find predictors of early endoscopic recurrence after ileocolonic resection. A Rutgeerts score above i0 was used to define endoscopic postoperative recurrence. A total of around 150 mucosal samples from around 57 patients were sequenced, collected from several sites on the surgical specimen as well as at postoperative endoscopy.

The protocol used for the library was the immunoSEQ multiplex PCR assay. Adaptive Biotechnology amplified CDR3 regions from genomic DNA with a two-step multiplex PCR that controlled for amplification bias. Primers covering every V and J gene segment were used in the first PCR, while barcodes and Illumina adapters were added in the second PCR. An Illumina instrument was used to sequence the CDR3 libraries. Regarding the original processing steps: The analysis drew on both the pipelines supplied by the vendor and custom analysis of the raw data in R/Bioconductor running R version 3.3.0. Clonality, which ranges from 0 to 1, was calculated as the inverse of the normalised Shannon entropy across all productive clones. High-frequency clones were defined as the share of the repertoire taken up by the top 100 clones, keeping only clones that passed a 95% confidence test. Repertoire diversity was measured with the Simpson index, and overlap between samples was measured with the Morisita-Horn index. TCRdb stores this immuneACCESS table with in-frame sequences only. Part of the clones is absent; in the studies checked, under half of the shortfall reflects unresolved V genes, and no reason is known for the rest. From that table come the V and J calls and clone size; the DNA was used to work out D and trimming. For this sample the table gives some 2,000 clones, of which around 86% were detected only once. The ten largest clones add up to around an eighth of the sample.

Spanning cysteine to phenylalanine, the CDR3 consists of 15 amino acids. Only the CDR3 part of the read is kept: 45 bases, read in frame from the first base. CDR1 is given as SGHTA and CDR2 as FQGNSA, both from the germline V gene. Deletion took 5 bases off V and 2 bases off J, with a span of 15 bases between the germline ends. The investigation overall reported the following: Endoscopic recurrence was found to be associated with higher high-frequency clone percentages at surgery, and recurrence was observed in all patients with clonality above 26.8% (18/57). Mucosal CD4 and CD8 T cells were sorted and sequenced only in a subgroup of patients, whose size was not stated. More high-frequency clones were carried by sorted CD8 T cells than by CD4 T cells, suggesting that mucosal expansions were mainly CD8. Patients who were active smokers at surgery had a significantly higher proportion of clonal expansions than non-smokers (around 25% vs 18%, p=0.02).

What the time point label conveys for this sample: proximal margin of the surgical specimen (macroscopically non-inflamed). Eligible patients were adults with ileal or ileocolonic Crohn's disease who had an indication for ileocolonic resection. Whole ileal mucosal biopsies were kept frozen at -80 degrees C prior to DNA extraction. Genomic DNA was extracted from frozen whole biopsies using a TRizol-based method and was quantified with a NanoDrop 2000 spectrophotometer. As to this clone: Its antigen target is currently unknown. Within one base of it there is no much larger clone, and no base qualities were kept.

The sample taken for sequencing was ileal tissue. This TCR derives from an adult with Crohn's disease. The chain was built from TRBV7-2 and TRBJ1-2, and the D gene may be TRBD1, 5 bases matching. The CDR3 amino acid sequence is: CASSPEGGGNYGYTF. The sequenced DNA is TGTGCCAGCAGCCCAGAGGGCGGGGGAAACTATGGCTACACCTTC.